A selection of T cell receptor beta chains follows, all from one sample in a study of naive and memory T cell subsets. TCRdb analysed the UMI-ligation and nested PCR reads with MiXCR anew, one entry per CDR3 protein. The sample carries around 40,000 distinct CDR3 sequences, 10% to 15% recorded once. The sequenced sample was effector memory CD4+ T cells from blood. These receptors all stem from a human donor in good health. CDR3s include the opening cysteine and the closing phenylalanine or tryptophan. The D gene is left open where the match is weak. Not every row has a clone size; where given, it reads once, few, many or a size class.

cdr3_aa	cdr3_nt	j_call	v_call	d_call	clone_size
CSAPDTGGAGGLDEQFF	TGCAGTGCTCCGGATACGGGGGGAGCGGGAGGGTTGGATGAGCAGTTCTTC	TRBJ2-1	TRBV20-1	TRBD2	many
CASSAGLENIQYF	TGTGCCAGCAGCGCCGGACTCGAAAACATTCAGTACTTC	TRBJ2-4	TRBV3-1	NA	few
CASSVVGQGTGELFF	TGTGCCAGCAGCGTAGTGGGGCAGGGGACCGGGGAGCTGTTTTTT	TRBJ2-2	TRBV9	NA	few
CASSLQGLNTDTQYF	TGTGCCAGCAGCCTGCAGGGTTTAAACACAGATACGCAGTATTTT	TRBJ2-3	TRBV7-2	NA	few
CASSEGSDEKLFF	TGTGCCAGCAGTGAGGGGAGTGATGAAAAACTGTTTTTT	TRBJ1-4	TRBV25-1	NA	few
CSAGQGIPGLATSYEQYF	TGCAGTGCAGGACAGGGGATCCCGGGACTAGCGACCTCCTACGAGCAGTACTTC	TRBJ2-7	TRBV20-1	NA	many
CASSPSGRDNQPQHF	TGTGCCAGCAGCCCTTCAGGGAGGGACAATCAGCCCCAGCATTTT	TRBJ1-5	TRBV7-8	NA	NA
CASRSHRGRSTNEKLFF	TGTGCCAGCAGAAGCCACAGGGGGCGTTCAACTAATGAAAAACTGTTTTTT	TRBJ1-4	TRBV27	TRBD1	NA
CASSLTWTSGTIYEQYF	TGCGCCAGCAGCCTAACCTGGACTAGCGGGACCATCTACGAGCAGTACTTC	TRBJ2-7	TRBV5-1	TRBD2	many
CSAYGQVGTDTQYF	TGCAGTGCCTACGGACAGGTGGGCACAGATACGCAGTATTTT	TRBJ2-3	TRBV20-1	TRBD1	many
CSVEDSLAGIYNEQFF	TGCAGCGTTGAAGATTCACTAGCGGGGATTTACAATGAGCAGTTCTTC	TRBJ2-1	TRBV29-1	TRBD2	many
CASSVIISGEQFF	TGTGCCAGCAGCGTAATAATTAGCGGCGAGCAGTTCTTC	TRBJ2-1	TRBV9	NA	NA
CASSLEWSADTQYF	TGTGCCAGCAGCCTCGAGTGGAGCGCAGATACGCAGTATTTT	TRBJ2-3	TRBV5-4	NA	few
CATSREARTDTQYF	TGTGCCACCAGCAGAGAGGCCCGCACAGATACGCAGTATTTT	TRBJ2-3	TRBV15	NA	few
CASSASTSGRTETSTDTQYF	TGTGCCAGCAGTGCCTCGACTAGCGGGAGAACCGAGACTAGCACAGATACGCAGTATTTT	TRBJ2-3	TRBV12-3/TRBV12-4	TRBD2	NA
CAISRTDRVRTDTQYF	TGTGCCATCAGCAGAACGGACAGGGTTAGAACAGATACGCAGTATTTT	TRBJ2-3	TRBV10-3	TRBD1	NA
CASSQSSGADTQYF	TGTGCCAGCAGCCAAAGTAGCGGGGCAGATACGCAGTATTTT	TRBJ2-3	TRBV5-6	TRBD2	many